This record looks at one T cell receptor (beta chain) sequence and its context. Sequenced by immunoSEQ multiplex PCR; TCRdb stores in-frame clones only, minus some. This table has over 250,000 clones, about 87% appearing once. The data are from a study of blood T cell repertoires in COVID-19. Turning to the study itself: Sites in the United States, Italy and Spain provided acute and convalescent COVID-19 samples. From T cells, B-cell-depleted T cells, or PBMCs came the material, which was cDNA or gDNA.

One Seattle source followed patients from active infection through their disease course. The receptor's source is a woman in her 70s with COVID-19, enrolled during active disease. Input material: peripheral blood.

CDR3 amino acids: CASRGGGQGHETQYF. Written as DNA, the CDR3 is TGTGCCAGCAGAGGAGGAGGACAGGGACATGAGACCCAGTACTTC. This rearrangement joins TRBV28 to TRBJ2-5; 8 bases are shared with TRBD1. The V segment lost 6 bases and the J segment 5 bases; nucleotides outside the gene matches: 11. Germline CDR1 is MDHEN and CDR2 is SYDVKM. The CDR3 contains 15 residues.